This TCR beta chain was sequenced in a study of T cells in Graves' hyperthyroidism and ophthalmopathy. Study-level findings and limits: Most expanded thyroid clonotypes above 0.001 also appeared in blood.

Each ophthalmopathy patient scored at least 3 on the Clinical Activity Score and at least 4 on NOSPECS grade, with duration under 3 months. This CDR3 has 13 amino acids. Germline V gene sequence: CDR1 SQVTM, CDR2 ANQGSEA. V lost 0 bases, J lost 3 bases, and 9 bases lay in between. TCR beta CDR3 regions were amplified from RNA. In the first-round RT-PCR of the TCR CDR3, the HTBI primer set was used. TCRdb reanalysed the multiplex PCR reads using MiXCR and keeps one entry per CDR3 protein. Among a few hundred thousand distinct CDR3 sequences listed, about a sixth were seen once. In regard to this clonotype: The target antigen is unknown.

Sample: blood. The sequence was collected from a woman in her sixties or seventies with Graves' ophthalmopathy. This chain connects TRBV29-1 to TRBJ2-7; weak D call: TRBD1 (6 bases). The CDR3 region is CSVEESRGYEQYF. The CDR3 DNA sequence: TGCAGCGTTGAAGAATCCAGGGGCTACGAGCAGTACTTC.